Listed here are 22 T cell receptor beta chains from one sample, sequenced in a study of blood T cell repertoires in COVID-19 (dated by TCRdb to the early 2020s). Libraries were built with the immunoSEQ multiplex PCR assay. TCRdb took this table from immuneACCESS and kept in-frame rearrangements with V and J called. Such tables lack part of the clones; where checked against another copy, unresolved V genes explain under half of the gap, and the rest is unexplained. In this sample the table shows some 110,000 clones, about 94% of which occur a single time. The ten biggest clones cover around 2% of the sample. Specimen: peripheral blood. These receptors were obtained from a man aged 50-59 years with COVID-19, enrolled during active disease.

The genes are TRBV3-1 (or the pseudogene TRBV3-2) and TRBJ1-1; perhaps TRBD1 as D (5 bases). The CDR3 is 13 amino acids. Germline V gene sequence: CDR1 LGHDT, CDR2 YNNKEL (reference sequence). V was pared by 0 bases and J by 6 bases, with 8 bases between. CDR3 coding DNA: TGTGCCAGCAGCCAAGATCTACAGGCTGAAGCTTTCTTT. Residues: CASSQDLQAEAFF.

This clone was seen just once. The V gene is TRBV3-1 (or the pseudogene TRBV3-2), the J gene TRBJ1-2, with 9 bases fitting TRBD1. The V gene's germline CDR1 is LGHDT and CDR2 YNNKEL (reference sequence). Germline trimming cut 0 bases from V and 2 bases from J; bases unmatched to any gene: 1. This CDR3 is 15 amino acids long. Here the CDR3 reads CASSQEGTGNYGYTF. CDR3 coding DNA: TGTGCCAGCAGCCAAGAGGGGACAGGGAACTATGGCTACACCTTC.

The chain uses TRBV7-2 and TRBJ2-7; TRBD1 matches 8 bases. The CDR3 is 14 amino acids. V shed 5 bases and J 2 bases; nucleotides not matched to a gene: 5. The germline V gene has CDR1 SGHTA and CDR2 FQGNSA. The CDR3 loop is CASSKQGGTYEQYF. The DNA of the CDR3 is TGTGCCAGCAGCAAACAGGGGGGAACCTACGAGCAGTACTTC.

This chain connects TRBV15 to TRBJ1-5; no clear D. Deletions cut 3 bases from V and 0 bases from J, with 9 bases between. CDR1 and CDR2 (germline): LNHNV, YYDKDF (reference sequence). CDR3 length: 15 amino acids. The chain's CDR3 is CATSSLAGSNQPQHF. CDR3 DNA: TGTGCCACCAGCAGTCTAGCAGGTAGCAATCAGCCCCAGCATTTT.

The chain has TRBV6-5 and TRBJ1-2; 10 bases align to TRBD1. CDR1 MNHEY and CDR2 SVGAGI come from the germline V gene. Trimming at V came to 7 bases and at J to 8 bases, leaving 13 bases not matched to a gene. The CDR3 covers 15 residues. In DNA, the CDR3 is TGTGCCAGCAAACGTCCCGGGACAGGGGCCAGCGGCTACACCTTC. This encodes CASKRPGTGASGYTF.

V usage is TRBV28 and J usage is TRBJ1-2, with 7 bases that match TRBD1. Germline V gives CDR1 MDHEN, CDR2 SYDVKM. After removal of 4 bases from V and 6 bases from J, the junction contained 5 bases not matched to a gene. The CDR3 is made up of 13 amino acids. As DNA, the CDR3 is TGTGCCAGCAGTTCCGGGACAGCCCATGGCTACACCTTC. As protein: CASSSGTAHGYTF.

This chain joins TRBV28 and TRBJ1-2; TRBD1 aligns across 9 bases. The germline CDR1 and CDR2 sequences are MDHEN and SYDVKM. J gave up 4 bases and V 7 bases, and 13 bases lay outside the gene matches. There are 16 residues in the CDR3. The CDR3 spells CASTPRGQGVGYGYTF. For the CDR3, the DNA is TGTGCCAGCACCCCCCGGGGACAGGGCGTTGGCTATGGCTACACCTTC.

The chain links TRBV19 to TRBJ2-7; D is perhaps TRBD2 (6 bases). V was cut by 10 bases and J by 4 bases, with 11 bases left in between. Per germline, CDR1 LNHDA and CDR2 SQIVND (reference sequence). The CDR3 runs to 11 residues. The CDR3 spells CANQTSYEQYV. In nucleotides, the CDR3 is TGTGCCAACCAGACTAGTTACGAGCAGTACGTC.

V is TRBV6-6 and J is TRBJ2-7; 8 positions agree with TRBD2. The CDR3 runs to 13 residues. Trimming at V came to 6 bases and at J to 0 bases, leaving 1 base not matched to a gene. From germline, CDR1 is MNHNY and CDR2 SVGAGI (reference sequence). The CDR3 DNA is TGTGCCAGCAGAACTAGCGGCTCCTACGAGCAGTACTTC. Encoded protein: CASRTSGSYEQYF.

On this clone itself: Other DNA sequences from this sample encode an identical CDR3 as well. The genes are TRBV29-1 and TRBJ1-3, with D unresolved. V was pared by 4 bases and J by 4 bases, with 11 bases between. The CDR3 is made up of 13 amino acids. Germline CDR1 is SQVTM and CDR2 is ANQGSEA. The DNA for the CDR3 is TGCAGCGTTGGTCAGGCGTCCGGAAACACCATATATTTT. Translated, it gives CSVGQASGNTIYF.

The V call is TRBV6-1, the J call TRBJ1-1; D possibly corresponds to TRBD1 (6 bases). The V and J ends lost 2 bases and 1 base respectively, with 8 bases between them. Germline CDR1 and CDR2: MNHNS and SASEGT. The length of the CDR3 is 14 residues. This CDR3 reads CASSEHRANTEAFF. CDR3 DNA: TGTGCCAGCAGTGAACACAGGGCGAACACTGAAGCTTTCTTT.

The chain combines TRBV6-5 with TRBJ2-5, with D possibly matching TRBD2 (5 bases). CDR3 length equals 15 residues. V was pared by 0 bases and J by 5 bases, with 13 bases between. Germline V lookup: CDR1 MNHEY, CDR2 SVGAGI. CDR3 in DNA: TGTGCCAGCAGTTACTCGTGGGCACAGCGGGAGACCCAGTACTTC. Amino acid sequence: CASSYSWAQRETQYF.

The chain couples TRBV4-1 to TRBJ1-2; D is uncertain. V dropped 2 bases and J dropped 2 bases, with 12 bases sitting between them. The germline V gene has CDR1 MGHRA and CDR2 YSYEKL. The CDR3 contains 15 residues. CDR3 residues: CASSQLGGYNYGYTF. Here the CDR3 DNA reads TGCGCCAGCAGCCAATTGGGAGGTTACAACTATGGCTACACCTTC.

The chain is built from TRBV19 and TRBJ1-2; 8 bases map to TRBD1. Trimming took 4 bases from V and 5 from J; bases not matched to a gene: 9. CDR1 is LNHDA, CDR2 SQIVND, per germline (reference sequence). This CDR3 has 15 residues. The CDR3 sequence: CASSTEHRGSYGYTF. CDR3 DNA sequence: TGTGCCAGTAGTACCGAGCACAGGGGGTCTTATGGCTACACCTTC.

The chain links TRBV19 to TRBJ1-5; no clear D gene. Germline V gene sequence: CDR1 LNHDA, CDR2 SQIVND (reference sequence). This CDR3 spans 15 amino acids. Trimming shortened V by 7 bases and J by 0 bases, and 13 bases separated the two germline ends. The CDR3 sequence is CASTPGLYSNQPQHF. The CDR3 region has the DNA TGTGCCAGTACCCCAGGCCTCTATAGCAATCAGCCCCAGCATTTT.

The chain links TRBV20-1 to TRBJ1-5; no firm D call. The V end was cut by 3 bases, the J end by 3 bases, with 6 bases between. This CDR3 spans 12 amino acids. CDR1 and CDR2 (germline): DFQATT, SNEGSKA (reference sequence). The CDR3 sequence is CSASDLNQPQHF. The CDR3 DNA is TGCAGTGCTAGTGATCTCAATCAGCCCCAGCATTTT.

This chain joins TRBV27 and TRBJ2-1, with D perhaps matching TRBD2 (5 bases). V shed 0 bases and J shed 4 bases, with 10 bases lying between them. Germline V gene sequence: CDR1 MNHEY, CDR2 SMNVEV (reference sequence). The CDR3 is made up of 15 amino acids. This CDR3 is CASSLSRTSYNEQFF. In DNA form, the CDR3 reads TGTGCCAGCAGTTTATCGAGGACTTCTTACAATGAGCAGTTCTTC.

The gene calls are TRBV5-1 and TRBJ2-1; perhaps TRBD2 as D (6 bases). There are 13 residues in the CDR3. CDR1 is SGHRS, CDR2 YFSETQ, per germline. Trimming removed 0 bases at V and 6 bases at J, with 7 bases between. In nucleotides, the CDR3 is TGCGCCAGCAGCTTGGCTAGCGTCAATGAGCAGTTCTTC. It yields the protein CASSLASVNEQFF. The whole variable domain, remainder taken from reference TRBV5-1 and TRBJ2-1, is KAGVTQTPRYLIKTRGQQVTLSCSPISGHRSVSWYQQTPGQGLQFLFEYFSETQRNKGNFPGRFSGRQFSNSRSEMNVSTLELGDSALYLCASSLASVNEQFFGPGTRLTVL.

This clone has only one observation. This sequence joins TRBV2 and TRBJ1-1, with 10 nucleotides matching TRBD1. Per the germline V gene, CDR1 is SNHLY and CDR2 is FYNNEI. The CDR3 is 13 amino acids. With 6 bases clipped from V and 9 bases from J, the junction kept 7 bases outside the gene matches. The CDR3 protein is CASRADRGRQAFF. The CDR3 coding sequence is TGTGCCAGCAGGGCCGACAGGGGGCGGCAAGCTTTCTTT. The full variable domain, in which reference TRBV2 and TRBJ1-1 provide the parts outside the CDR3, is EPEVTQTPSHQVTQMGQEVILRCVPISNHLYFYWYRQILGQKVEFLVSFYNNEISEKSEIFDDQFSVERPDGSNFTLKIRSTKLEDSAMYFCASRADRGRQAFFGQGTRLTVV.

The rearrangement links TRBV7-9 to TRBJ2-1; D is undetermined. CDR1 is SEHNR and CDR2 is FQNEAQ in the germline V gene (reference sequence). The CDR3 has 11 amino acids. V lost 4 bases, J lost 6 bases, and 4 bases lay in between. Here the CDR3 reads CASSYSNEQFF. CDR3 DNA sequence: TGTGCCAGCAGCTACAGCAATGAGCAGTTCTTC. The entire variable domain, with the rest obtained from reference TRBV7-9 and TRBJ2-1, is as follows: DTGVSQNPRHKITKRGQNVTFRCDPISEHNRLYWYRQTLGQGPEFLTYFQNEAQLEKSRLLSDRFSAERPKGSFSTLEIQRTEQGDSAMYLCASSYSNEQFFGPGTRLTVL.

The chain carries TRBV2 and TRBJ1-6; the D is unclear. Per the germline V gene, CDR1 is SNHLY and CDR2 is FYNNEI. CDR3 length equals 17 residues. Trimming took 3 bases from V and 2 from J, leaving 14 bases between them. CDR3 protein: CASSEESWVTYNSPLHF. In nucleotides, the CDR3 is TGTGCCAGCAGTGAGGAGTCGTGGGTGACCTATAATTCACCCCTCCACTTT.

The rearrangement uses TRBV21-1 and TRBJ1-2; TRBD1, the table's D call, lacks a check against the DNA. TRBV21-1 is an annotated pseudogene. CDR3 length: 16 amino acids. The CDR3 sequence: CASSKLQGSSFHGYTF. The CDR3 bases are TGTGCCAGCAGCAAATTACAGGGATCATCCTTTCATGGCTACACCTTC.